The rows below give T cell receptor beta chains drawn from one sample of a study of T cell responses to AZD1222 COVID-19 vaccine. Repertoires were generated with immunoSEQ multiplex PCR, while TCRdb's copy carries only in-frame clones and drops some. The table includes fewer than 150,000 clones, around nine tenths detected once. The sequencing here drew on peripheral blood, taken on day 0 of AZD1222 vaccination. Receptors were obtained from an adult in good health. The CDR3 runs from the conserved cysteine through the conserved F or W. D genes are given only for firm matches. Some rows have no size entry. The others give once, few or many, or a class for an expanded clone.

V: TRBV10-3
J: TRBJ1-1
D: .
size: .
DNA: TGTGCCATCAGTGAGTATGGCAGGAACACTGAAGCTTTCTTT
CDR3: CAISEYGRNTEAFF

V: TRBV27
J: TRBJ1-5
D: .
size: .
DNA: TGTGCCAGCAGTTTATCCGTTAACCTTAATCAGCCCCAGCATTTT
CDR3: CASSLSVNLNQPQHF

V: TRBV5-6
J: TRBJ2-5
D: .
size: .
DNA: TGTGCCAGCAGCGGGGGGGCCCTATTCCTTCAAGAGACCCAGTACTTC
CDR3: CASSGGALFLQETQYF

V: TRBV5-1
J: TRBJ1-5
D: .
size: .
DNA: TGCGCCAGCAGGAGGGACGCGAGCCAGCCCCAGCATTTT
CDR3: CASRRDASQPQHF

V: TRBV5-8
J: TRBJ2-7
D: .
size: .
DNA: TGTGCCAGCAGCCGACGGGGGCGGGGGGAGCAGTACTTC
CDR3: CASSRRGRGEQYF

V: TRBV10-3
J: TRBJ2-3
D: TRBD2
size: .
DNA: TGTGCCATTCAACCGCTACCGCCGGGACTAGCGGGAAAAGATACGCAGTATTTT
CDR3: CAIQPLPPGLAGKDTQYF

V: TRBV14
J: TRBJ2-3
D: .
size: .
DNA: TGTGCCAGCAGCCACCGGGCGGTAAGCACAGATACGCAGTATTTT
CDR3: CASSHRAVSTDTQYF

V: TRBV11-2
J: TRBJ2-5
D: .
size: .
DNA: TGTGCCAGCAGCTTCGCCGCATTTCAAGAGACCCAGTACTTC
CDR3: CASSFAAFQETQYF

V: TRBV29-1
J: TRBJ1-1
D: .
size: .
DNA: TGCAGCGCCGATCGTGAAGCTTTCTTT
CDR3: CSADREAFF

V: TRBV5-5
J: TRBJ2-7
D: TRBD1
size: .
DNA: TGTGCCAGCAGCCCCAGGACAGGGCTCGAGCAGTACTTC
CDR3: CASSPRTGLEQYF

V: TRBV12-3/TRBV12-4
J: TRBJ1-1
D: .
size: .
DNA: TGTGCCAGCAGTCTAACATGGAACACTGAAGCTTTCTTT
CDR3: CASSLTWNTEAFF

V: TRBV19
J: TRBJ2-7
D: TRBD2
size: .
DNA: TGTGCCAGTAGTATAGGGGCGGGAGCCGGTTCTGCCCACGAGCAGTACTTC
CDR3: CASSIGAGAGSAHEQYF

V: TRBV2
J: TRBJ1-2
D: .
size: once
DNA: TGTGCCAGCAGTGAAAGGCCCGCCGAAACCTTC
CDR3: CASSERPAETF

V: TRBV19
J: TRBJ2-2
D: .
size: .
DNA: TGTGCCAGTAGTATACCGTGGGGATCCGGGGAGCTGTTTTTT
CDR3: CASSIPWGSGELFF

V: TRBV28
J: TRBJ2-5
D: .
size: .
DNA: TGTGCCAGCGGACGTGGGGATCAAGAGACCCAGTACTTC
CDR3: CASGRGDQETQYF

V: TRBV27
J: TRBJ1-5
D: .
size: .
DNA: TGTGCCAGCAGTTTCGTTATGAATCAGCCCCAGCATTTT
CDR3: CASSFVMNQPQHF

V: TRBV2
J: TRBJ1-2
D: .
size: .
DNA: TGTGCCAGCAGTGAAACACAGGGATCCTATGGCTACACCTTC
CDR3: CASSETQGSYGYTF

V: TRBV6-5
J: TRBJ1-2
D: .
size: .
DNA: TGTGCCAGCAGTTCACCGGGGGGGTATGGCTACACCTTC
CDR3: CASSSPGGYGYTF

V: TRBV2
J: TRBJ1-4
D: .
size: .
DNA: TGTGCCAGCAGTTTGCTACGGTTACCGGGTGTTAATGAAAAACTGTTTTTT
CDR3: CASSLLRLPGVNEKLFF

V: TRBV19
J: TRBJ2-7
D: .
size: .
DNA: TGTGCCAGTAGTATAAGACCCGGAGAGCAGTACTTC
CDR3: CASSIRPGEQYF